This TCR beta chain was sequenced during a study of CD8 T cells in ankylosing spondylitis. Broader study findings: Blood from ankylosing spondylitis patients appeared to carry a characteristic roughly 8-variant TCR beta motif. In the blood and synovial fluid of reactive arthritis, some motif variants had been previously reported.

TCRdb called the 5' RACE reads again in MiXCR, with one record for every CDR3 protein. Of over 400,000 distinct CDR3 sequences listed, 25% to 30% are singletons. V was shortened by 3 bases and J by 0 bases, with 13 bases between the two germline ends. This CDR3 spans 15 amino acids. Germline lookup yields CDR1 SQVTM and CDR2 ANQGSEA. Comment on this clonotype: The antigen is undetermined.

This sequence originates from a male donor with ankylosing spondylitis. Material: blood, either unsorted or a sorted T cell fraction (not recorded which). The rearrangement links TRBV29-1 to TRBJ2-3; TRBD1 is a possible D gene (5 bases). CDR3 coding DNA: TGCAGCGTTGAGGCTAGACAGAGTAGCACAGATACGCAGTATTTT. It codes for CSVEARQSSTDTQYF.